The 20 T cell receptor beta chains given below trace back to one sample, sequenced in a study of blood T cell repertoires in COVID-19. Only in-frame clones appear in the TCRdb table, and some are missing; sequencing was by immunoSEQ multiplex PCR. The sample includes 150,000 or so clones, around 82% of them seen just once. The sample taken for sequencing was PBMCs or T cells enriched from blood (not recorded which). The receptor source for this set is a man aged 55 to 69 who had recovered from COVID-19.

The chain combines TRBV2 with TRBJ2-5; TRBD1 is a possible D gene (6 bases). Germline loops: CDR1 SNHLY, CDR2 FYNNEI. Trimming removed 7 bases from V and 2 bases from J, with 11 bases in between. The CDR3 is made up of 13 amino acids. This CDR3 reads CASTQGRQETQYF. CDR3 bases: TGTGCCAGCACCCAGGGGCGTCAAGAGACCCAGTACTTC.

This clone occurred a few times. The chain couples TRBV6-5 to TRBJ1-2; D is perhaps TRBD1 (6 bases). Germline CDR1 and CDR2: MNHEY and SVGAGI. V lost 4 bases and J 3 bases, leaving 15 bases between the germline ends. The CDR3 runs to 15 residues. The CDR3 protein is CASSSRGGLYYGYTF. DNA of the CDR3: TGTGCCAGCAGTTCCAGGGGTGGCCTATACTATGGCTACACCTTC.

This clone was recorded only once. This chain uses TRBV7-3 with TRBJ2-3; weak D call: TRBD2 (6 bases). Germline loops: CDR1 SGHTA, CDR2 FQGTGA. With 7 bases removed from V and 0 bases from J, the gap between germline ends came to 14 bases. The CDR3 is 15 amino acids. The CDR3 nucleotides read TGTGCCAGCACTGGTCATGGGGGGAGCACAGATACGCAGTATTTT. Encoded protein: CASTGHGGSTDTQYF.

The chain carries TRBV25-1 and TRBJ2-7; 7 positions agree with TRBD1. J gave up 5 bases and V 6 bases, and 13 bases lay outside the gene matches. The CDR3 extends over 15 amino acids. Germline CDR1 MGHDK, CDR2 SYGVNS. In DNA form, the CDR3 reads TGTGCCAGCAGCCGACAGGGTGCCCCTTCGGACGAGCAGTACTTC. It translates to CASSRQGAPSDEQYF.

V and J are TRBV19 and TRBJ2-7, with D possibly TRBD1 on 5 matching bases. V dropped 6 bases and J dropped 5 bases, with 17 bases sitting between them. Germline-derived CDR1 and CDR2 are LNHDA and SQIVND (reference sequence). This CDR3 contains 14 residues. CDR3 coding DNA: TGTGCCAGTAGGAAGGGGTCGGGTGAGGACGAGCAGTACTTC. Residues: CASRKGSGEDEQYF.

The rearrangement links TRBV14 to TRBJ1-2; D is perhaps TRBD1 (5 bases). Germline CDR1 reads SGHDN; CDR2 reads FVKESK. The V end lost 1 base, the J end lost 5 bases, and 8 bases lay between the germline ends. CDR3 length: 13 residues. This CDR3 is CASSQVPGYGYTF. CDR3 DNA sequence: TGTGCCAGCAGCCAAGTGCCAGGGTATGGCTACACCTTC. The full variable domain, rest sourced from reference TRBV14 and TRBJ1-2, is EAGVTQFPSHSVIEKGQTVTLRCDPISGHDNLYWYRRVMGKEIKFLLHFVKESKQDESGMPNNRFLAERTGGTYSTLKVQPAELEDSGVYFCASSQVPGYGYTFGSGTRLTVV.

This chain joins TRBV6-2 or TRBV6-3 and TRBJ2-7, with D perhaps matching TRBD2 (6 bases). CDR3 length: 16 amino acids. In germline, CDR1 is MNHEY, CDR2 SVGEGT. V was trimmed by 6 bases and J by 2 bases, leaving 20 bases between them. CDR3 coding DNA: TGTGCCAGCAGCCTGATGAGCGGGTCCTTTGCCTACGAGCAGTACTTC. Translating gives CASSLMSGSFAYEQYF.

The chain carries TRBV5-1 and TRBJ1-6; 9 positions agree with TRBD1. Germline values: CDR1 SGHRS, CDR2 YFSETQ. CDR3 length: 13 amino acids. Losses at the gene ends were 5 bases for V and 8 bases for J; bases not matched to a gene: 2. The CDR3 reads CASRGDRDSPLHF. The CDR3 DNA sequence: TGCGCCAGCAGGGGGGACAGGGATTCACCCCTCCACTTT.

The J gene is TRBJ2-7, the V gene TRBV6-2 or TRBV6-3; a possible D gene is TRBD2 (5 bases). This CDR3 has 17 amino acids. From germline, CDR1 is MNHEY and CDR2 SVGEGT. Trimming took off 2 bases at V and 2 bases at J, with 19 bases between the two ends. CDR3 protein: CASSYRSRGHGPYEQYF. CDR3 DNA sequence: TGTGCCAGCAGTTACCGGTCTAGAGGGCATGGGCCCTACGAGCAGTACTTC.

The V gene is TRBV7-7, the J gene TRBJ2-2; TRBD1 agrees at 8 bases. The CDR3 consists of 14 residues. V shed 5 bases and J 7 bases; nucleotides not matched to a gene: 6. Looked up from germline, CDR1 is SSHAT and CDR2 is FNYEAQ (reference sequence). DNA for the CDR3: TGTGCCAGCAGCCGGACAGGGAAAGGCGGGGAGCTGTTTTTT. Amino acids: CASSRTGKGGELFF.

The sample holds a few counts of this clone. The V gene is TRBV2, the J gene TRBJ2-3; 12 nucleotides match TRBD2. CDR1 is SNHLY and CDR2 is FYNNEI in the germline V gene. The CDR3 is 15 residues long. V lost 6 bases to trimming and J lost 4 bases; unmatched junction nucleotides: 5. The CDR3 spells CASRQTSGSADTQYF. The CDR3 DNA reads TGTGCCAGCAGACAGACTAGCGGGAGCGCAGATACGCAGTATTTT.

This sequence joins TRBV28 and TRBJ1-6; 8 bases are shared with TRBD1. The CDR3 is made up of 15 amino acids. The junction had 11 bases not matched to a gene; V was cut back by 6 bases and J by 10 bases. The germline V gene has CDR1 MDHEN and CDR2 SYDVKM. CDR3 sequence: CASSLDRGTGSPLHF. CDR3 bases: TGTGCCAGCAGCCTCGACAGGGGAACGGGGTCACCCCTCCACTTT. The full variable domain, its missing parts supplied by reference TRBV28 and TRBJ1-6, is DVKVTQSSRYLVKRTGEKVFLECVQDMDHENMFWYRQDPGLGLRLIYFSYDVKMKEKGDIPEGYSVSREKKERFSLILESASTNQTSMYLCASSLDRGTGSPLHFGNGTRLTVT.

V and J are TRBV7-3 and TRBJ2-2; TRBD2 might be the D (6 bases). V lost 5 bases and J lost 9, with 13 bases in between. Germline V gene lookup returns CDR1 SGHTA and CDR2 FQGTGA. The CDR3 totals 13 residues. DNA of the CDR3: TGTGCCAGCAGCCGGGGGTCGTCCAGGGAGCTGTTTTTT. The encoded protein is CASSRGSSRELFF.

The V call is TRBV10-3, the J call TRBJ2-7; 7 positions agree with TRBD2. CDR3 length: 13 amino acids. V dropped 5 bases and J dropped 4; count of bases not matched to a gene: 5. Per germline, CDR1 ENHRY and CDR2 SYGVKD. CDR3 DNA: TGTGCCATCAGTTCCGGCGGGAGTTACGAGCAGTACTTC. Protein product: CAISSGGSYEQYF.

The J gene is TRBJ1-2, the V gene TRBV12-3 or TRBV12-4, with D perhaps matching TRBD1 (6 bases). V lost 3 bases and J lost 3, with 8 bases in between. CDR3 length: 13 amino acids. The CDR3 bases are TGTGCCAGCAGTTTTGAGGGGGACTATGGCTACACCTTC. Its protein product is CASSFEGDYGYTF.

The chain links TRBV7-9 to TRBJ1-1; D remains unclear. CDR3 length: 14 residues. V lost 2 bases and J lost 1, with 8 bases in between. Germline-derived CDR1 and CDR2 are SEHNR and FQNEAQ (reference sequence). For the CDR3, the DNA is TGTGCCAGCAGCTTACAGGCGACGAACACTGAAGCTTTCTTT. It specifies CASSLQATNTEAFF.

V usage is TRBV9 and J usage is TRBJ1-6, with D uncertain. V was clipped by 3 bases and J by 6 bases, with 7 bases between them. CDR1 is SGDLS and CDR2 is YYNGEE in the germline V gene. The CDR3 runs 13 residues. CDR3 nucleotide sequence: TGTGCCAGCAGCGCCACAGCTAATTCACCCCTCCACTTT. Amino acid sequence: CASSATANSPLHF.

This clone was observed a single time. The chain is built from TRBV27 and TRBJ2-2, with TRBD1 identical over 7 bases. V lost 4 bases to trimming and J lost 6 bases; unmatched junction nucleotides: 11. CDR3 length: 16 amino acids. Germline assignment: CDR1 MNHEY and CDR2 SMNVEV (reference sequence). Here the CDR3 DNA reads TGTGCCAGCAGTTCTACCGGGACAGCCAGCTCCGGGGAGCTGTTTTTT. Residues: CASSSTGTASSGELFF.

The chain links TRBV5-4 to TRBJ1-2; the match to TRBD1 covers 8 bases. The trim removed 1 base at V and 3 bases at J, leaving 2 bases unmatched. Germline V lookup: CDR1 SGHNT, CDR2 YYREEE (reference sequence). The CDR3 is 14 residues long. CDR3 sequence (DNA): TGTGCCAGCAGCTTGATGACAGGGGACTATGGCTACACCTTC. Amino acid sequence: CASSLMTGDYGYTF.

The chain carries TRBV11-2 and TRBJ2-6, with D perhaps TRBD1 (5 bases). Germline lookup yields CDR1 SGHAT and CDR2 FQNNGV. This CDR3 contains 19 residues. The ends were cut back, 4 bases at V and 2 bases at J, with 21 bases in the middle. This CDR3 is CASSSIKIQGSTGANVLTF. The CDR3, as DNA: TGTGCCAGCAGCTCAATAAAGATCCAGGGATCGACTGGGGCCAACGTCCTGACTTTC.